The T cell receptor (beta chain) described here comes from a study of identical twins. Study outcomes and limitations: It was possible that invariant MAIT and iNKT cells partly confounded the zero-insertion analyses. Conclusions were drawn cross-sectionally by statistical analysis, without following the same donors. Cord blood beta clonotypes present at high abundance carried fewer insertions; no such pattern appeared in memory repertoires.

This clonotype showed up just a few times. Its target is not known. Among all donors, each was a healthy Caucasian. The CDR3 has 16 residues. Germline V gene lookup returns CDR1 KGHDR and CDR2 SFDVKD. The trim removed 7 bases at V and 3 bases at J, leaving 7 bases unmatched. TCRdb re-called the 5' RACE reads through MiXCR, storing one row per CDR3 protein. The repertoire holds over 200,000 distinct CDR3 sequences, with 9.4% as singletons. The chain combines TRBV24-1 with TRBJ2-1; 11 nucleotides line up with TRBD1. This clonotype originated in a young woman in good health. The sample was memory (CD45RO+) T cells sorted from blood. The DNA of the CDR3 is TGTGCCACCAGCCAAACCGGGACAGGGGGCTACAATGAGCAGTTCTTC. Protein sequence: CATSQTGTGGYNEQFF.